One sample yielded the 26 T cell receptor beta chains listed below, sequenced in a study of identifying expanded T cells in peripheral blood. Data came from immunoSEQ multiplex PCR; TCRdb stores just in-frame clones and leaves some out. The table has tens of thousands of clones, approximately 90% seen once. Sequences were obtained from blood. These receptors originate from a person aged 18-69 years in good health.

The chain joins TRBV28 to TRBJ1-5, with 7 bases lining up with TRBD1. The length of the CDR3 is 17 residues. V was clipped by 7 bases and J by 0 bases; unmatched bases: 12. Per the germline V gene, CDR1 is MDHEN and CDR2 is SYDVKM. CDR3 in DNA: TGTGCCAGCAACTCCGGACAGGTTCTTTATAGCAATCAGCCCCAGCATTTT. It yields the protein CASNSGQVLYSNQPQHF.

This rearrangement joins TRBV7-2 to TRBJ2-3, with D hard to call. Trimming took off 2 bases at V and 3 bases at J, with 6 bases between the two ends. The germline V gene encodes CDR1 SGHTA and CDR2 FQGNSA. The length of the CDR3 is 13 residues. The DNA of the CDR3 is TGTGCCAGCAGCTTACTGGTTACAGATACGCAGTATTTT. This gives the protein CASSLLVTDTQYF.

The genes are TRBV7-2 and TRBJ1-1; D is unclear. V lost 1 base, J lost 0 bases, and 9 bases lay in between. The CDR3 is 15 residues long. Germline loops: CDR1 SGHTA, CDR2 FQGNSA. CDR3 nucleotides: TGTGCCAGCAGCTTAGTTCCAAGCTTGAACACTGAAGCTTTCTTT. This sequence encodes CASSLVPSLNTEAFF.

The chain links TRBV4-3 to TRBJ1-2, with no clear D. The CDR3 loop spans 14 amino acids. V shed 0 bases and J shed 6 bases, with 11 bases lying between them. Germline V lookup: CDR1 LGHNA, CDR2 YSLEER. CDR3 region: CASSQDLPGHGYTF. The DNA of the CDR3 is TGCGCCAGCAGCCAAGATCTACCAGGCCATGGCTACACCTTC.

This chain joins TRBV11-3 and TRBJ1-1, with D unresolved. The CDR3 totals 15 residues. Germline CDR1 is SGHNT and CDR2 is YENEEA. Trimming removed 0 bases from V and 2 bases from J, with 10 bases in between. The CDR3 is CASSLDPSDNTEAFF. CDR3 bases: TGTGCCAGCAGCTTAGATCCCTCGGATAACACTGAAGCTTTCTTT.

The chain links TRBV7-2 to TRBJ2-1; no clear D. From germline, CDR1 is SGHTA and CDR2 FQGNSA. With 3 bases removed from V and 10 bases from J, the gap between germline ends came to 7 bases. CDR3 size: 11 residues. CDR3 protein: CASSLSTEQFF. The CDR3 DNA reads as TGTGCCAGCAGCTTGTCGACAGAGCAGTTCTTC. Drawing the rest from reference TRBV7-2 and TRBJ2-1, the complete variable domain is GAGVSQSPSNKVTEKGKDVELRCDPISGHTALYWYRQSLGQGLEFLIYFQGNSAPDKSGLPSDRFSAERTGGSVSTLTIQRTQQEDSAVYLCASSLSTEQFFGPGTRLTVL.

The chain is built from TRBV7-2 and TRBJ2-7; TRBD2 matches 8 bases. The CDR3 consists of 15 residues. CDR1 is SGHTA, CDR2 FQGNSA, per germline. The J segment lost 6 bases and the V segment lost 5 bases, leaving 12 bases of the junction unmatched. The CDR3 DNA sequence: TGTGCCAGCAGCACATCCGGGACTAGGAGGTCCGAGCAGTACTTC. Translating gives CASSTSGTRRSEQYF.

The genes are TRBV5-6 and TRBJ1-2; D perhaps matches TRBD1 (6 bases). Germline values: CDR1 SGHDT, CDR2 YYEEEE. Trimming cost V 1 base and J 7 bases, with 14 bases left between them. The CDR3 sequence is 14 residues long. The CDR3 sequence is CASSLPTRGAGYTF. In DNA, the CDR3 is TGTGCCAGCAGCTTGCCGACCCGGGGGGCTGGCTACACCTTC.

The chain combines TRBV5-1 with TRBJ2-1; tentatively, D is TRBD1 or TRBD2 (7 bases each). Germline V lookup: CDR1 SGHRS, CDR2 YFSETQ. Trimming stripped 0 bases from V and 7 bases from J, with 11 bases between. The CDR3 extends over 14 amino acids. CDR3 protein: CASSLGQGGNEQFF. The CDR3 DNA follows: TGCGCCAGCAGCTTGGGACAGGGAGGGAATGAGCAGTTCTTC.

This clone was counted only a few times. The chain's CDR3 is CASSTPDTESSYNSPLHF. The CDR3 DNA follows: TGTGCCAGCAGCACCCCGGACACAGAGAGCTCCTATAATTCACCCCTCCACTTT. The V gene is TRBV4-2, the J gene TRBJ1-6; D might be TRBD1 (5 bases). The length of the CDR3 is 18 residues. From germline, CDR1 is LGHNA and CDR2 YNFKEQ. V lost 5 bases and J 0 bases, leaving 17 bases between the germline ends.

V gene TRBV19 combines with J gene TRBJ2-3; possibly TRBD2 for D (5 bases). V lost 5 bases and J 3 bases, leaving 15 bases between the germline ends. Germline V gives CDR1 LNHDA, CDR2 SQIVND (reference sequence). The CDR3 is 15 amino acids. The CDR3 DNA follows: TGTGCCAGTAGTCACCGATCGGGAACAACAGATACGCAGTATTTT. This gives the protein CASSHRSGTTDTQYF.

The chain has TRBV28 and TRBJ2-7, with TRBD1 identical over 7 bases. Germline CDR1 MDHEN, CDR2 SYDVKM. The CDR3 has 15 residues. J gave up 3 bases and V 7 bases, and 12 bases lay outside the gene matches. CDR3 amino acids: CASTIGGTASYEQYF. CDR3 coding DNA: TGTGCCAGCACCATAGGTGGGACAGCTAGCTACGAGCAGTACTTC.

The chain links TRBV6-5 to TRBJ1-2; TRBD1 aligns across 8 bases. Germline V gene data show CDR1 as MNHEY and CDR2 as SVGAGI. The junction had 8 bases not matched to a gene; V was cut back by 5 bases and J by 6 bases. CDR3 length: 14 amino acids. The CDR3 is CASSPGGASDGYTF. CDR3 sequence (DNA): TGTGCCAGCAGTCCAGGGGGCGCGAGCGATGGCTACACCTTC.

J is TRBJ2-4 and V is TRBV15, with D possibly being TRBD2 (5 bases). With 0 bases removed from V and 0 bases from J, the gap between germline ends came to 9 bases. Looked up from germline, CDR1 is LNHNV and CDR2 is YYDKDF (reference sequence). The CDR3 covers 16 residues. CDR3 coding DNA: TGTGCCACCAGCAGAGAAAAAGGACTAGCCAAAAACATTCAGTACTTC. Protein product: CATSREKGLAKNIQYF.

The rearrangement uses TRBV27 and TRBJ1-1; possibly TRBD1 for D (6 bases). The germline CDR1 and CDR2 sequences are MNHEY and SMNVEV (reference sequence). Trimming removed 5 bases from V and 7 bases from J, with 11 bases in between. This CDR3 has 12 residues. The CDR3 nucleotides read TGTGCCAGCAGTCGGGGGCTCGGTGAAGCTTTCTTT. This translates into CASSRGLGEAFF.

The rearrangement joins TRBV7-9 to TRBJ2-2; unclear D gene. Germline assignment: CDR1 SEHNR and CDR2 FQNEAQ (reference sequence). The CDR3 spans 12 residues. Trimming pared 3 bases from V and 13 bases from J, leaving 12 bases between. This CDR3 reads CASSFPREVLFF. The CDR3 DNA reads TGTGCCAGCAGCTTCCCTAGGGAAGTGCTGTTTTTT.

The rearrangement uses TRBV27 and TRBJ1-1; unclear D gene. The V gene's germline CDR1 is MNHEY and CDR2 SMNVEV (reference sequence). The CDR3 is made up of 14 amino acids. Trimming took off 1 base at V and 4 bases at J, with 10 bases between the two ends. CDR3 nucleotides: TGTGCCAGCAGTTTATGGCAAGTAGGCACTGAAGCTTTCTTT. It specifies CASSLWQVGTEAFF.

The CDR3 loop reads CASSVQDSGANVLTF. The DNA for the CDR3 is TGTGCCAGCAGCGTCCAGGACTCTGGGGCCAACGTCCTGACTTTC. The chain combines TRBV9 with TRBJ2-6, with no clear D. Germline-derived CDR1 and CDR2 are SGDLS and YYNGEE. The CDR3 runs to 15 residues. V was cut by 2 bases and J by 0 bases, with 6 bases left in between.

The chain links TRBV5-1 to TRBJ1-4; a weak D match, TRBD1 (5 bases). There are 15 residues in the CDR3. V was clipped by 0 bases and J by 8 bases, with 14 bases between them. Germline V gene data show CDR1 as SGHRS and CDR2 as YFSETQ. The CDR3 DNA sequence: TGCGCCAGCAGCTTGGACTTGGGCAAGGGGGAAAAACTGTTTTTT. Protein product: CASSLDLGKGEKLFF.

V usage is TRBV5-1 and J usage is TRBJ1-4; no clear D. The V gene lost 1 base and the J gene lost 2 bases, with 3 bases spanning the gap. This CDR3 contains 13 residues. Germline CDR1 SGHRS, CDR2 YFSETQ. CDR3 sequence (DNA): TGCGCCAGCAGCTTGTCCACTAATGAAAAACTGTTTTTT. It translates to CASSLSTNEKLFF.

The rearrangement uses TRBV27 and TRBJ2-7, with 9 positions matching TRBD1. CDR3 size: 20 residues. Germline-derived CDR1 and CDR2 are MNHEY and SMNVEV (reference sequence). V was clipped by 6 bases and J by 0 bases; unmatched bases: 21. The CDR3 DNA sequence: TGTGCCAGCAGCCCAGCGGAAGGTAGTACCGGGACAGGGACCTCCTACGAGCAGTACTTC. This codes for CASSPAEGSTGTGTSYEQYF.

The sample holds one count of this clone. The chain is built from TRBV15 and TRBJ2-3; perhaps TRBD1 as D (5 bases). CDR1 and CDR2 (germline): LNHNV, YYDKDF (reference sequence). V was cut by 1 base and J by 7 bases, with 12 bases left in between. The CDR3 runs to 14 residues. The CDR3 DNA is TGTGCCACCAGCAGAGGTAAAGGGGCGAATACGCAGTATTTT. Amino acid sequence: CATSRGKGANTQYF. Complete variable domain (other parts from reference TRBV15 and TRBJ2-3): DAMVIQNPRYQVTQFGKPVTLSCSQTLNHNVMYWYQQKSSQAPKLLFHYYDKDFNNEADTPDNFQSRRPNTSFCFLDIRSPGLGDTAMYLCATSRGKGANTQYFGPGTRLTVL.

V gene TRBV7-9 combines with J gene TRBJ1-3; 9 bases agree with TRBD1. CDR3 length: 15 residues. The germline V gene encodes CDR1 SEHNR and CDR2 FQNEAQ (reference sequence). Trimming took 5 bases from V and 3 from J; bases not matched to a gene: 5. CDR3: CASSQDRGYGNTIYF. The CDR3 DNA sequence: TGTGCCAGCAGCCAGGACAGGGGCTATGGAAACACCATATATTTT.

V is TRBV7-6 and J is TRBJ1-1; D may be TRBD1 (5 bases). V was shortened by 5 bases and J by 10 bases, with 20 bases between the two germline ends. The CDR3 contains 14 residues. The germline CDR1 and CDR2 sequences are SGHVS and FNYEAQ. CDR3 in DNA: TGTGCCAGCAGCCTGGCCGGGCCGAGGGACCGAGCTTTCTTT. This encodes CASSLAGPRDRAFF.

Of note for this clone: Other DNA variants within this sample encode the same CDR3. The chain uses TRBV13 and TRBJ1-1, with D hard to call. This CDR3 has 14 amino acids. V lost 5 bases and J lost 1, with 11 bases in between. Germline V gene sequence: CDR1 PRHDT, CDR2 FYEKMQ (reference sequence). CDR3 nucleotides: TGTGCCAGCAGCCGTGGACGGCCGAACACTGAAGCTTTCTTT. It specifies CASSRGRPNTEAFF.

Here the CDR3 reads CASSLGSGGAYEQYF. CDR3 DNA: TGTGCCAGCAGCTTAGGTAGCGGGGGAGCCTACGAGCAGTACTTC. This chain joins TRBV5-6 and TRBJ2-7; 9 positions agree with TRBD2. This CDR3 comprises 15 residues. V shed 2 bases, J shed 2 bases, and the junction held 5 bases outside the gene matches. Per germline, CDR1 SGHDT and CDR2 YYEEEE.